The text below deals with one T cell receptor beta chain. The sample belongs to a study of blood T cell repertoires in COVID-19. In the study overall: The study drew acute and convalescent COVID-19 samples from the United States, Italy and Spain.

Trimming took 4 bases from V and 4 from J; bases not matched to a gene: 8. CDR3 length equals 15 residues. The germline CDR1 and CDR2 sequences are ENHRY and SYGVKD. Authors' data handling: Reference gene primers were amplified, and this amplification served to estimate nucleated cell counts. Method: immunoSEQ multiplex PCR; TCRdb's copy keeps in-frame clones and lacks some. V, J and clone size reflect that table, while D and trimming were determined from the DNA. The repertoire holds 300,000 to 400,000 clones, with 89% as singletons. Sequenced: peripheral blood. The V gene is TRBV10-3, the J gene TRBJ2-3; TRBD2 matches 7 bases. The clonotype was recovered from a woman in her thirties with COVID-19, enrolled during active disease. As DNA, the CDR3 is TGTGCCATCAGTGGAGGGGCGGGGGATGCAGATACGCAGTATTTT. Its protein is CAISGGAGDADTQYF.